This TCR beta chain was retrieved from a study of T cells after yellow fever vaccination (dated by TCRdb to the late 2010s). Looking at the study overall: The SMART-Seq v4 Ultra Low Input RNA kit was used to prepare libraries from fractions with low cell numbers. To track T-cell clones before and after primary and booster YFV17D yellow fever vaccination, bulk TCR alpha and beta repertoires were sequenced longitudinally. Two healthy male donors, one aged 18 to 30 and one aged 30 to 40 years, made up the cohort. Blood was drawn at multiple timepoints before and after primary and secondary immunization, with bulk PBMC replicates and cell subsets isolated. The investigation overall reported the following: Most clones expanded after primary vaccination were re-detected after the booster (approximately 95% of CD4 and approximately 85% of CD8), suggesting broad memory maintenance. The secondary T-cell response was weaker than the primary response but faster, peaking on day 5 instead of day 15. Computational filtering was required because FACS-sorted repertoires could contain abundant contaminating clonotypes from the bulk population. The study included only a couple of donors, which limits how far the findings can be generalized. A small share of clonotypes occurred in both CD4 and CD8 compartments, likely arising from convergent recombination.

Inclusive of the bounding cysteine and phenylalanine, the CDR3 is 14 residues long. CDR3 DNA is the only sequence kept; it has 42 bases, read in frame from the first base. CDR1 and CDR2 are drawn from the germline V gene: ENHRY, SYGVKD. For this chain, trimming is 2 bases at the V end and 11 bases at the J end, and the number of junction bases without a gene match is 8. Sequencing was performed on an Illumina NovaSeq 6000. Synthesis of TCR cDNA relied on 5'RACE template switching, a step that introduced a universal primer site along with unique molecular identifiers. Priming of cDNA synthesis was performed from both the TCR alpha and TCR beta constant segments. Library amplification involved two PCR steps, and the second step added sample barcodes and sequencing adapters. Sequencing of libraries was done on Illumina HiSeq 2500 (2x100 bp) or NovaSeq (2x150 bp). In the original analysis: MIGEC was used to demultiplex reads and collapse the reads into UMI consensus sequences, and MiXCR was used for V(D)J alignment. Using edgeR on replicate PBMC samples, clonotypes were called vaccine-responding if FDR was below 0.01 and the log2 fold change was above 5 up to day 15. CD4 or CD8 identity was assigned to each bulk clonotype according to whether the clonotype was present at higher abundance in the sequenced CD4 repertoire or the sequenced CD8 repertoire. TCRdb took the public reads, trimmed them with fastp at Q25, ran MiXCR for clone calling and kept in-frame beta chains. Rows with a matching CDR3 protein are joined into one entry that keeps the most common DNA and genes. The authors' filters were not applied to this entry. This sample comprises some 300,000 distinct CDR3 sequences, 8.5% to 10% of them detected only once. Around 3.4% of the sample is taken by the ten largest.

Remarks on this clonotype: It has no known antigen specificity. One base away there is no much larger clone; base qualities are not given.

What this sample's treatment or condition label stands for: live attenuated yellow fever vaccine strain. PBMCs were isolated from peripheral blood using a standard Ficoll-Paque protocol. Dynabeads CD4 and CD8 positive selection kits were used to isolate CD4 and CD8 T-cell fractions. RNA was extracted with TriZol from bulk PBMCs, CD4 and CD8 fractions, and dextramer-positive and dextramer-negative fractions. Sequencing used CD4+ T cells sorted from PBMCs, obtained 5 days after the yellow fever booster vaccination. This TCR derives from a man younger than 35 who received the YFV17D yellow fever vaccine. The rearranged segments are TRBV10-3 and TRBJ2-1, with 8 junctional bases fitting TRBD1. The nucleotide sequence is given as TGTGCCATCAGTGAGACAGGGGGAGGTTTTAAGCAGTTCTTC. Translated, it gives CAISETGGGFKQFF.